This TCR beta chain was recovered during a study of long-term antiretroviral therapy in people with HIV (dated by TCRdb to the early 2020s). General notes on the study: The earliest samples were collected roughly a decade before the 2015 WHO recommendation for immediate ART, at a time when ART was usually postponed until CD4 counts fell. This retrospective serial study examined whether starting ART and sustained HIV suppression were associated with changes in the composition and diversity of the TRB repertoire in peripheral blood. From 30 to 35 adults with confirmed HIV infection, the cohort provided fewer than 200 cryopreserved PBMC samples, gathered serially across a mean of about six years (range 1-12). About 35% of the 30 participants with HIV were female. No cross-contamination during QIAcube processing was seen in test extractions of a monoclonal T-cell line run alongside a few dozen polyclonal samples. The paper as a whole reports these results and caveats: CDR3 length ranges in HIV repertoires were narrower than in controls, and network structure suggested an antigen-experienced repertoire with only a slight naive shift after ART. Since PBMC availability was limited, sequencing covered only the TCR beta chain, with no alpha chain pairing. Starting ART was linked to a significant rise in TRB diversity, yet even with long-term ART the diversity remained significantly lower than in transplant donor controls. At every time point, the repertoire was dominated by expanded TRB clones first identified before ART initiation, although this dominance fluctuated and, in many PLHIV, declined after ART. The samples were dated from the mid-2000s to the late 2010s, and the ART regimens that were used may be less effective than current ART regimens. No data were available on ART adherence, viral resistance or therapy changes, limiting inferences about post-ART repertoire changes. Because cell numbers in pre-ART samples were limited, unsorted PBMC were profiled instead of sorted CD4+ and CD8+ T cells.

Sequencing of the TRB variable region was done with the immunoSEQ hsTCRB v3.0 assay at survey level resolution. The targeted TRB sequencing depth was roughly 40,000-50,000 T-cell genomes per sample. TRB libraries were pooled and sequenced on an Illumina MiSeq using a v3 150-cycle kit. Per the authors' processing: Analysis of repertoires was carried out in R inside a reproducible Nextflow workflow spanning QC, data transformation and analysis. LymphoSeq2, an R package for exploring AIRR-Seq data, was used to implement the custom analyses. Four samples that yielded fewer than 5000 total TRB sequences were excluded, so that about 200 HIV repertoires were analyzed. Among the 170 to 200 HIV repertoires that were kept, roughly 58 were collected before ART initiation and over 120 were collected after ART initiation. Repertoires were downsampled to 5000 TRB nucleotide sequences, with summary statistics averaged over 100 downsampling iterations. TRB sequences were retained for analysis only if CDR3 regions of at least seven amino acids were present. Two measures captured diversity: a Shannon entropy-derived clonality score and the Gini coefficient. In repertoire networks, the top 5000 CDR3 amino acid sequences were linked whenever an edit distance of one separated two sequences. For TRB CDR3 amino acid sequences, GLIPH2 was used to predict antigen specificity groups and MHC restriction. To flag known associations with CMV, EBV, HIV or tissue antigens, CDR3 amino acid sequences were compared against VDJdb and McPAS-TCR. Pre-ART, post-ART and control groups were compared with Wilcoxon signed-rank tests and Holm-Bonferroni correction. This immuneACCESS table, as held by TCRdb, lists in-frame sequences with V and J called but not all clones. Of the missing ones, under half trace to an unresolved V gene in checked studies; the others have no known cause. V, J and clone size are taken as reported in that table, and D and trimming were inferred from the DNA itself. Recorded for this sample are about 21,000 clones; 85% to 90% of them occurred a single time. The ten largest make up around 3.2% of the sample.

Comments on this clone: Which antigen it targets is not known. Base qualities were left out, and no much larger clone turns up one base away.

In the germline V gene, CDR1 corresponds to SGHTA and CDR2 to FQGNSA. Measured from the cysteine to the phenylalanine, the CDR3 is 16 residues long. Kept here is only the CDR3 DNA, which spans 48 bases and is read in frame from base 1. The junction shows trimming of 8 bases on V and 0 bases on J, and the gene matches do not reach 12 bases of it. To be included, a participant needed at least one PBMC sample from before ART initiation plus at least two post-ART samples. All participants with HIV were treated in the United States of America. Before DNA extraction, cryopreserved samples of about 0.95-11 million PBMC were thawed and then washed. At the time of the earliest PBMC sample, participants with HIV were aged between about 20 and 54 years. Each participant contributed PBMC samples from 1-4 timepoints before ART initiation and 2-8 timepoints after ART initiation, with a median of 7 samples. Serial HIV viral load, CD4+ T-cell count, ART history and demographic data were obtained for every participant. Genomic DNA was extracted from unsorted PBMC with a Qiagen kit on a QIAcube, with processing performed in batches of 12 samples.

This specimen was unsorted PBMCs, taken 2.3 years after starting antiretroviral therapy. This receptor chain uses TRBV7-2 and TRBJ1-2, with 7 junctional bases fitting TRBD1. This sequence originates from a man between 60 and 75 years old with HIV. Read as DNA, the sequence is TGTGCCAGCCGCGACCGGGACAGCGCGACTAACTATGGCTACACCTTC. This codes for CASRDRDSATNYGYTF.